This T cell receptor beta chain was retrieved from a study of control samples from healthy donors and cancer patients (dated by TCRdb to 2019 to 2021). A remark on this clone: There is no known antigen for this receptor. Base qualities are not recorded, but no much larger clone differs from it by a single base.

The method behind the library was the immunoSEQ multiplex PCR assay. In its TCRdb copy, this immuneACCESS table keeps in-frame sequences only and misses some clones. Where compared with another copy, unresolved V genes explain less than half of these, and the others have no known cause. Here the sample has approximately 160,000 clones; 80% to 95% occur a single time. The ten largest clones take up approximately 4% of the sample. Sequencing input: blood. This receptor was identified in a woman aged 55-69 years in good health.

The bases are TGCGCCAGCAGCCGCGACCCAGGCGACCCAGACGAAAAACTGTTTTTT. The resulting protein is CASSRDPGDPDEKLFF. The chain is encoded by TRBV5-1 joined to TRBJ1-4, with the D gene not clear enough to name. The CDR3 runs 16 amino acids, cysteine and phenylalanine included. Only the CDR3 part of the read is kept: 48 bases, read in frame from the first base. V and J are truncated by 4 bases and 8 bases respectively, leaving an intervening sequence of 21 bases. Via the germline V gene, CDR1 is SGHRS and CDR2 YFSETQ.